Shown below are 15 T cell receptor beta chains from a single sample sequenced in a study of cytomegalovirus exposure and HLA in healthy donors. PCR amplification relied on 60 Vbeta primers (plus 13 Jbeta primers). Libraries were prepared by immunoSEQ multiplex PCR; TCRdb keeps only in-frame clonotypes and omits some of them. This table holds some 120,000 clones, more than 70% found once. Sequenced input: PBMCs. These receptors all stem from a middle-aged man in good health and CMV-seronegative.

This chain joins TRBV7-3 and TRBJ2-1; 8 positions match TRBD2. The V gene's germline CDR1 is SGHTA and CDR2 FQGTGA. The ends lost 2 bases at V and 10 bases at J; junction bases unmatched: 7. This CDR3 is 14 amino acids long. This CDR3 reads CASSLPGGREEQFF. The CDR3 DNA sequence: TGTGCCAGCAGCTTACCGGGGGGGCGGGAGGAGCAGTTCTTC.

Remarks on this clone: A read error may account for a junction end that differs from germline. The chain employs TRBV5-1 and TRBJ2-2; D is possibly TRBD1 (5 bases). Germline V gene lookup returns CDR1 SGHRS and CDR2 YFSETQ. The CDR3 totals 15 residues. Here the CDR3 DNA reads TGCCCCAGCAGCTTGTCGCAGGGGAACACCGGGGAGCTGTTTTTT. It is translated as CPSSLSQGNTGELFF.

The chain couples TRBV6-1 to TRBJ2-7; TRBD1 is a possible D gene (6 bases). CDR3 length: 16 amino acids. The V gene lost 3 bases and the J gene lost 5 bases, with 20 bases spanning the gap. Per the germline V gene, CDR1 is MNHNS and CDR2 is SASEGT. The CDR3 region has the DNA TGTGCCAGCAGTGACTACTTTCCCGGGACACGGGACGAGCAGTACTTC. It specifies CASSDYFPGTRDEQYF.

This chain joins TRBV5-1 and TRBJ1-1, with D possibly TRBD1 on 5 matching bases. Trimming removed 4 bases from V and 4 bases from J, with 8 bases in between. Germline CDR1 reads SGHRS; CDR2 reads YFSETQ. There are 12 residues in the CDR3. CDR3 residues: CASSTQGTEAFF. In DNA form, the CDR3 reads TGCGCCAGCAGCACCCAGGGCACTGAAGCTTTCTTT. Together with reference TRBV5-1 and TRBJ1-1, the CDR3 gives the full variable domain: KAGVTQTPRYLIKTRGQQVTLSCSPISGHRSVSWYQQTPGQGLQFLFEYFSETQRNKGNFPGRFSGRQFSNSRSEMNVSTLELGDSALYLCASSTQGTEAFFGQGTRLTVV.

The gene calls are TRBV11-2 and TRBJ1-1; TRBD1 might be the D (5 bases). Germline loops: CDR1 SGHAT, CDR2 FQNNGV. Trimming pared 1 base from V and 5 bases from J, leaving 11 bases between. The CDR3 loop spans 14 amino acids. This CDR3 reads CASSLVPGRTEAFF. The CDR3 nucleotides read TGTGCCAGCAGCTTAGTGCCAGGGCGGACTGAAGCTTTCTTT.

Written as DNA, the CDR3 is TGTGCCAGCAATTTCGGGACAGGGGGCTTTCAGCCCCAGCATTTT. It specifies CASNFGTGGFQPQHF. The chain couples TRBV28 to TRBJ1-5; TRBD1 matches at 12 bases. CDR3 length equals 15 residues. Trimming removed 7 bases from V and 6 bases from J; junction bases left unmatched: 7. The germline CDR1 and CDR2 sequences are MDHEN and SYDVKM.

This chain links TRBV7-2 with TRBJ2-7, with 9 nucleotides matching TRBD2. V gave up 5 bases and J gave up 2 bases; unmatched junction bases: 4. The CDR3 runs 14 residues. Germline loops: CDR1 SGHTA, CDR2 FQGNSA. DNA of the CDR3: TGTGCCAGCAGCCCGACTAGCGGACCCTACGAGCAGTACTTC. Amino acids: CASSPTSGPYEQYF.

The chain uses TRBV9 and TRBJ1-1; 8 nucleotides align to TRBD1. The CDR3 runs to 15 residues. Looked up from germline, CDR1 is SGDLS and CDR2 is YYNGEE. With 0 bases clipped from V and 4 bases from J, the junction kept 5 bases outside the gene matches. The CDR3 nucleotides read TGTGCCAGCAGCGTAGTCCCAGGGGGCGGCACTGAAGCTTTCTTT. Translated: CASSVVPGGGTEAFF. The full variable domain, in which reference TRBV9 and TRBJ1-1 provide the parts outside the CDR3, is DSGVTQTPKHLITATGQRVTLRCSPRSGDLSVYWYQQSLDQGLQFLIQYYNGEERAKGNILERFSAQQFPDLHSELNLSSLELGDSALYFCASSVVPGGGTEAFFGQGTRLTVV.

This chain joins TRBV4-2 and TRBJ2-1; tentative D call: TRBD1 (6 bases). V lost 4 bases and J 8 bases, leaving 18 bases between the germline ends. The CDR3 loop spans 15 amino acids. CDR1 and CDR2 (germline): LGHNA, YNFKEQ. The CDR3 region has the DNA TGTGCCAGCAGCCCACTCCGACAGGCCGGGGATGAGCAGTTCTTC. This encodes CASSPLRQAGDEQFF.

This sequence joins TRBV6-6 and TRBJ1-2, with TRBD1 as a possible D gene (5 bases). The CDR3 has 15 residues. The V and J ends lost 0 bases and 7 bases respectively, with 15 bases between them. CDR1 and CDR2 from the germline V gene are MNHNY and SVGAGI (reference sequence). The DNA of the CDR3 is TGTGCCAGCAGTTACTCGGACACTCTAGCGGGTGGCTACACCTTC. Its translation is CASSYSDTLAGGYTF.

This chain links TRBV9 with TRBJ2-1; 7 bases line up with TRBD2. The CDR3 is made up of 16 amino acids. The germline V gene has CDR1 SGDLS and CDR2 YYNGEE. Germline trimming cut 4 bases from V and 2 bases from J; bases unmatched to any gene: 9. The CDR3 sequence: CASSPEAGAAYNEQFF. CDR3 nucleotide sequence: TGTGCCAGCAGCCCCGAGGCGGGAGCCGCCTACAATGAGCAGTTCTTC.

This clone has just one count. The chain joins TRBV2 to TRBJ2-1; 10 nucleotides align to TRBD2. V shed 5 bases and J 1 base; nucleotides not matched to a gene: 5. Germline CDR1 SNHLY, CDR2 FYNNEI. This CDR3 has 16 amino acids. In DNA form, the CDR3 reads TGTGCCAGCAGTTCACTAGCGGGGCCATCCTACAATGAGCAGTTCTTC. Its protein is CASSSLAGPSYNEQFF.

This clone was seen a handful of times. CDR3 residues: CASSLRGGGFSYEQYF. The CDR3, as DNA: TGTGCCAGCAGTTTAAGAGGCGGGGGCTTCTCCTACGAGCAGTACTTC. The J gene is TRBJ2-7, the V gene TRBV27, with a possible D match to TRBD2 (7 bases). V was pared by 2 bases and J by 0 bases, with 14 bases between. This CDR3 comprises 16 residues. Germline CDR1 is MNHEY and CDR2 is SMNVEV (reference sequence).

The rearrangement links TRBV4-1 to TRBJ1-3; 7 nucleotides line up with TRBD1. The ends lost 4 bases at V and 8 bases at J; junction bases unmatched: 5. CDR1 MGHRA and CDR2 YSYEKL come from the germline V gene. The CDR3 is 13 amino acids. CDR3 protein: CASSRGQIDTIYF. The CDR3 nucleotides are TGCGCCAGCAGCCGGGGACAGATAGACACCATATATTTT.

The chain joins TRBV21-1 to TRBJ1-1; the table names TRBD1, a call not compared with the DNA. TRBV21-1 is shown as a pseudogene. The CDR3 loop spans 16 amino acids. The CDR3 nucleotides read TGTGCCAGCAGCAGGGCAGGGGGCCAAAAGGGGACTGAAGCTTTCTTT. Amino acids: CASSRAGGQKGTEAFF.